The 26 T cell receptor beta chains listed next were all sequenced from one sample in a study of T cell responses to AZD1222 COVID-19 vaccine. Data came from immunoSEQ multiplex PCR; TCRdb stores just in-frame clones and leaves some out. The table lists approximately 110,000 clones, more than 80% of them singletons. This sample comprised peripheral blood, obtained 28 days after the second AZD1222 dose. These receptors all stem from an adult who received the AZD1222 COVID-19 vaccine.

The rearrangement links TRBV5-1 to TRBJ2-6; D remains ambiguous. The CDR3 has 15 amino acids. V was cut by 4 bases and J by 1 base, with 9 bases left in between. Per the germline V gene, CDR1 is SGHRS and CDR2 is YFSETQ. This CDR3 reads CASSPAGSGANVLTF. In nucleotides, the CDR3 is TGCGCCAGCAGCCCCGCCGGATCTGGGGCCAACGTCCTGACTTTC.

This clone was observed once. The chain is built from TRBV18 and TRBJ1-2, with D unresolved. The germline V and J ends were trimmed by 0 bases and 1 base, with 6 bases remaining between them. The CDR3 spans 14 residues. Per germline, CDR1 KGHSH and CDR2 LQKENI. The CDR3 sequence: CASSPPVYNYGYTF. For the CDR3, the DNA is TGTGCCAGCTCACCACCAGTCTATAACTATGGCTACACCTTC. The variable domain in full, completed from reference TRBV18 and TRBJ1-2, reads NAGVMQNPRHLVRRRGQEARLRCSPMKGHSHVYWYRQLPEEGLKFMVYLQKENIIDESGMPKERFSAEFPKEGPSILRIQQVVRGDSAAYFCASSPPVYNYGYTFGSGTRLTVV.

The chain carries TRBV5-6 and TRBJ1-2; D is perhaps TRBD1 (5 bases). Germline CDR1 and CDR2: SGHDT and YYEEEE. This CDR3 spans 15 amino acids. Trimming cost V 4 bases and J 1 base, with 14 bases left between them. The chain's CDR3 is CASSQGLGGNYGYTF. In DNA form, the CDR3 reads TGTGCCAGCAGCCAAGGGCTGGGGGGTAACTATGGCTACACCTTC.

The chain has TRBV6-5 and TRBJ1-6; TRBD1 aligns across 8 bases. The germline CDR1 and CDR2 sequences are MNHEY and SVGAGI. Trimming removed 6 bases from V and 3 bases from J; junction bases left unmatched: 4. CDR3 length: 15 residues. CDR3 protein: CASSEDRDYNSPLHF. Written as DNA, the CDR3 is TGTGCCAGCAGCGAGGACAGGGACTATAATTCACCCCTCCACTTT.

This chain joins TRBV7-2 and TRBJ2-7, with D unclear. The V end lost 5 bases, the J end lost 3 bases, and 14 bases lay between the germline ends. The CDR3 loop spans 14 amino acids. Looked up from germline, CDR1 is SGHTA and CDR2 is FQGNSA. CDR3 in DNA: TGTGCCAGCAGCCTCGAGCACAGAAACTACGAGCAGTACTTC. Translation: CASSLEHRNYEQYF.

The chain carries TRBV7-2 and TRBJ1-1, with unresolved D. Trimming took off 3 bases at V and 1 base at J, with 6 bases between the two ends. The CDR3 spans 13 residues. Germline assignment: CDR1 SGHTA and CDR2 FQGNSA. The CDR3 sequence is CASSLRGNTEAFF. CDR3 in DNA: TGTGCCAGCAGCTTGCGGGGGAACACTGAAGCTTTCTTT.

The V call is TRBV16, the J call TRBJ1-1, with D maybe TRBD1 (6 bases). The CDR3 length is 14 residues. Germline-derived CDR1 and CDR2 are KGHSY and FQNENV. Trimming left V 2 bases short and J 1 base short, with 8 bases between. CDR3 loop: CASSQQGQNTEAFF. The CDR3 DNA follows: TGTGCCAGCAGCCAACAGGGGCAGAACACTGAAGCTTTCTTT.

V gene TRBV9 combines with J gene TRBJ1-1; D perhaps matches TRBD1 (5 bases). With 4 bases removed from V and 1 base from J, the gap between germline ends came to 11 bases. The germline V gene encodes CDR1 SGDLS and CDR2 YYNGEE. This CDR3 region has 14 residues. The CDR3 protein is CASSLTVPNTEAFF. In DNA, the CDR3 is TGTGCCAGCAGCCTGACAGTCCCGAACACTGAAGCTTTCTTT.

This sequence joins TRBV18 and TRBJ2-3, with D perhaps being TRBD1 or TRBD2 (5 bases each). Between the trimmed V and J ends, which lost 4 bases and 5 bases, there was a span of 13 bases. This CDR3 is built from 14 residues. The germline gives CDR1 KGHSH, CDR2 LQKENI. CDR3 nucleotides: TGTGCCAGCTCACTCGACGGGGCGAGAGATACGCAGTATTTT. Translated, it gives CASSLDGARDTQYF.

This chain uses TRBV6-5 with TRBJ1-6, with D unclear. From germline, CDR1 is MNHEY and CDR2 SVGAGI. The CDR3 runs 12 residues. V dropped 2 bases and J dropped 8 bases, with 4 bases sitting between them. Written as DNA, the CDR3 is TGTGCCAGCAGTTACAACCATTCACCCCTCCACTTT. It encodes CASSYNHSPLHF.

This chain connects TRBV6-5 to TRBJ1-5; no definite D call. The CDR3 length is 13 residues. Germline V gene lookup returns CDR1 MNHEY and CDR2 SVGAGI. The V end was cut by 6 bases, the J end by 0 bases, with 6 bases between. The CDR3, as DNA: TGTGCCAGCAGGAGGGTTAGCAATCAGCCCCAGCATTTT. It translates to CASRRVSNQPQHF.

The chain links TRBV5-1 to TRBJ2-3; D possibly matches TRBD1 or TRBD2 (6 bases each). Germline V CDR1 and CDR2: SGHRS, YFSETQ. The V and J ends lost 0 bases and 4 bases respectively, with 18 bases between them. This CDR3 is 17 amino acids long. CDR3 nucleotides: TGCGCCAGCAGCTTGGAGGCGGGGTCGGGGGCCGCAGATACGCAGTATTTT. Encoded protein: CASSLEAGSGAADTQYF. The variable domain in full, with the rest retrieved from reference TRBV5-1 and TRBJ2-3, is KAGVTQTPRYLIKTRGQQVTLSCSPISGHRSVSWYQQTPGQGLQFLFEYFSETQRNKGNFPGRFSGRQFSNSRSEMNVSTLELGDSALYLCASSLEAGSGAADTQYFGPGTRLTVL.

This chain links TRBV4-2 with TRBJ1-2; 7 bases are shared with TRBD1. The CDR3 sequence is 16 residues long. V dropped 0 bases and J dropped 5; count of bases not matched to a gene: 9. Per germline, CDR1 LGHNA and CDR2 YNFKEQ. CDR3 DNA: TGTGCCAGCAGCCAAGACTTGACAGGGTTGGGGTATGGCTACACCTTC. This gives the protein CASSQDLTGLGYGYTF.

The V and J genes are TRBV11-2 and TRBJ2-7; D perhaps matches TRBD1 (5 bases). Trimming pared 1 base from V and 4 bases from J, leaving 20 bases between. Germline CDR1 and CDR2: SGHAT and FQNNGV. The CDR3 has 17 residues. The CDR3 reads CASSLVSLRAVPYEQYF. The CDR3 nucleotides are TGTGCCAGCAGCTTAGTCTCGCTCAGGGCGGTGCCTTACGAGCAGTACTTC.

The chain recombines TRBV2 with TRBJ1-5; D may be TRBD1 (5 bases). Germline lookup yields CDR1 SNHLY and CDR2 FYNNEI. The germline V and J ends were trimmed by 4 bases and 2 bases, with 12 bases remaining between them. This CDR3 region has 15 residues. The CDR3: CASSVEGRGNQPQHF. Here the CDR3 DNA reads TGTGCCAGCAGTGTGGAGGGGCGAGGCAATCAGCCCCAGCATTTT.

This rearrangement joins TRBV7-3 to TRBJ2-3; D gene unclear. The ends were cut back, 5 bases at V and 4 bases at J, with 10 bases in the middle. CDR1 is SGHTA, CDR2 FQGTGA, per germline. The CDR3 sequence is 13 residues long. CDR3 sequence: CASSNTEPDTQYF. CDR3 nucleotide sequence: TGTGCCAGCAGCAACACTGAGCCAGATACGCAGTATTTT.

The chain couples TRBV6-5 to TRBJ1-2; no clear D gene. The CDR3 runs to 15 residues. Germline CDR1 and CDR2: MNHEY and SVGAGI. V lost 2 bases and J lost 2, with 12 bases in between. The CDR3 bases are TGTGCCAGCAGTTACGCGGCTCAGCTAAACTATGGCTACACCTTC. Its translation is CASSYAAQLNYGYTF.

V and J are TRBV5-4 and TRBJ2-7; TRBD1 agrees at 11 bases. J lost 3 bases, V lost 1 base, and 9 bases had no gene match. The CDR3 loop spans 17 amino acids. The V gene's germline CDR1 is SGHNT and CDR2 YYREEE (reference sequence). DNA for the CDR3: TGTGCCAGCAGCTTGTCACCGGGACAGGGGGATGGCTACGAGCAGTACTTC. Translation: CASSLSPGQGDGYEQYF.

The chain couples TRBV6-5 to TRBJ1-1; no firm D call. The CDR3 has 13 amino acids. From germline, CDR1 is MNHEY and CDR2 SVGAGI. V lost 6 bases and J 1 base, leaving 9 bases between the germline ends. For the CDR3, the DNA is TGTGCCAGCAGAAACTCAAGGAACACTGAAGCTTTCTTT. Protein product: CASRNSRNTEAFF.

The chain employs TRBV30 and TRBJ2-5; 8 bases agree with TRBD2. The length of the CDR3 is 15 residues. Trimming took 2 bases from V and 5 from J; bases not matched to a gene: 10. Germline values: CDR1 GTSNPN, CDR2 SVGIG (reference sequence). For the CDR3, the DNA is TGTGCCTGGAGTCGAGCGGGGGCCGGTGGGGAGACCCAGTACTTC. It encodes CAWSRAGAGGETQYF.

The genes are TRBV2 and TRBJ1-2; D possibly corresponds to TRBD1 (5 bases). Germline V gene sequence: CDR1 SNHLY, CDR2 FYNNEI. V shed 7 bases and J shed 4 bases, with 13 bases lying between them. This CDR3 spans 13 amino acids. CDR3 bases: TGTGCCAGCATAATGGACATCTCCTATGGCTACACCTTC. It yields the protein CASIMDISYGYTF.

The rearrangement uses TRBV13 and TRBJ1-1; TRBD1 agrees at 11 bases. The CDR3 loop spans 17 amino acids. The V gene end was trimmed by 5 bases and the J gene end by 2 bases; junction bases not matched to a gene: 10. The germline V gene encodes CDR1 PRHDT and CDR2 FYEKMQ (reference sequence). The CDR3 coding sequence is TGTGCCAGCAGCCCGATCCGGGACAGGGGGACCAACACTGAAGCTTTCTTT. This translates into CASSPIRDRGTNTEAFF.

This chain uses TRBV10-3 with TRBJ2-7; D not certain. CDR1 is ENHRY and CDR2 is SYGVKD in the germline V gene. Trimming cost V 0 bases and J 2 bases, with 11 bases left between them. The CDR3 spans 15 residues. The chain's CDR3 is CAISESRTQTYEQYF. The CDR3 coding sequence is TGTGCCATCAGTGAGTCACGGACCCAGACCTACGAGCAGTACTTC.

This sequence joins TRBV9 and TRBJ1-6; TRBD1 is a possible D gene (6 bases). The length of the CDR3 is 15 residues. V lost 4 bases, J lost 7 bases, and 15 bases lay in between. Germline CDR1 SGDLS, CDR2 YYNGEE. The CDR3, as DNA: TGTGCCAGCAGCCTCCTAGGACAGCGGAATTCACCCCTCCACTTT. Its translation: CASSLLGQRNSPLHF. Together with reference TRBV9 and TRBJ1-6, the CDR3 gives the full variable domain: DSGVTQTPKHLITATGQRVTLRCSPRSGDLSVYWYQQSLDQGLQFLIQYYNGEERAKGNILERFSAQQFPDLHSELNLSSLELGDSALYFCASSLLGQRNSPLHFGNGTRLTVT.

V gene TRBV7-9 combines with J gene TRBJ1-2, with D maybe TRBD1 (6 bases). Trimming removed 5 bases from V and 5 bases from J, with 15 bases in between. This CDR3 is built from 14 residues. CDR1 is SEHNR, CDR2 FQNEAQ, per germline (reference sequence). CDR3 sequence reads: CASSVLQGGYGYTF. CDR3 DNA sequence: TGTGCCAGCAGCGTATTACAGGGAGGGTATGGCTACACCTTC.

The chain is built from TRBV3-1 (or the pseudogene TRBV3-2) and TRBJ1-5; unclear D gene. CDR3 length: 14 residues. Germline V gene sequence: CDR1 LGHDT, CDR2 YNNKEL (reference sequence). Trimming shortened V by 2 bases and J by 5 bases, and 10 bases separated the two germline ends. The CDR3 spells CASSQFTFDQPQHF. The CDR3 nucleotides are TGTGCCAGCAGCCAATTTACTTTCGATCAGCCCCAGCATTTT.